This T cell receptor (beta chain) is drawn from a study of blood T cells in healthy people across ages. Primed by a sample-barcoded 5' primer and a J-beta primer mix, a second PCR proceeded for 7 to 11 cycles. TCRdb re-derived calls from the 5' RACE reads in MiXCR, one entry per CDR3 protein. The sample has 780,000 or so distinct CDR3 sequences; approximately 53% are singletons. Healthy Caucasian individuals from Russia aged roughly 6 to 90 served as donors. Germline CDR1 is SEHNR and CDR2 is FQNEAQ (reference sequence). Trimming shortened V by 1 base and J by 7 bases, and 20 bases separated the two germline ends. This CDR3 has 16 amino acids.

This TCR was recovered from an elderly man in good health. Input material: blood. The V and J genes are TRBV7-9 and TRBJ2-7; weak D call: TRBD2 (6 bases). The CDR3 is CASSLGPPGEGREQYF. The CDR3, as DNA: TGTGCCAGCAGCTTAGGACCCCCGGGAGAGGGCCGGGAGCAGTACTTC.